A selection of T cell receptor beta chains follows, all from one sample in a study of beta chain features in type 1 diabetes. Sequenced by immunoSEQ multiplex PCR; TCRdb stores in-frame clones only, minus some. The sample lists some 200,000 clones; under 13% were seen once. The sequenced sample consisted of central memory CD4+ T cells from blood. These TCRs come from a man younger than 30 in good health. The CDR3 runs from the conserved cysteine through the conserved F or W. D genes are given only for firm matches. Clone size, where shown, is once, few, many, or a class for clones that have expanded.

V gene: TRBV9
clone size: .
J gene: TRBJ2-2
D gene: TRBD2
CDR3 protein: CASSAGPPAGGFGELFF
CDR3 DNA: TGTGCCAGCAGCGCCGGACCTCCAGCGGGAGGGTTCGGGGAGCTGTTTTTT

V gene: TRBV6-1
clone size: .
J gene: TRBJ2-7
D gene: TRBD2
CDR3 protein: CASSLAAGYEQYF
CDR3 DNA: TGTGCCAGCAGTCTAGCGGCTGGCTACGAGCAGTACTTC

V gene: TRBV28
clone size: .
J gene: TRBJ2-2
D gene: .
CDR3 protein: CASSLWAGAGELFF
CDR3 DNA: TGTGCCAGCAGTTTATGGGCCGGCGCCGGGGAGCTGTTTTTT

V gene: TRBV2
clone size: few
J gene: TRBJ2-1
D gene: .
CDR3 protein: CASTQVARREQFF
CDR3 DNA: TGTGCCAGCACCCAGGTGGCTAGGCGTGAGCAGTTCTTC

V gene: TRBV15
clone size: few
J gene: TRBJ2-7
D gene: TRBD2
CDR3 protein: CATSRDGGTLDEQYF
CDR3 DNA: TGTGCCACCAGCAGAGACGGGGGGACTCTGGACGAGCAGTACTTC

V gene: TRBV7-9
clone size: .
J gene: TRBJ2-7
D gene: .
CDR3 protein: CASSSRRTGLEQYF
CDR3 DNA: TGTGCCAGCAGCTCCCGAAGGACCGGGCTCGAGCAGTACTTC

V gene: TRBV14
clone size: .
J gene: TRBJ1-2
D gene: .
CDR3 protein: CASSQDWRTPPYF
CDR3 DNA: TGTGCCAGCAGCCAAGATTGGAGGACACCGCCGTACTTC

V gene: TRBV6-1
clone size: .
J gene: TRBJ2-5
D gene: .
CDR3 protein: CASTPASRGETQYF
CDR3 DNA: TGTGCCAGCACTCCGGCCTCTAGGGGGGAGACCCAGTACTTC

V gene: TRBV27
clone size: many
J gene: TRBJ2-2
D gene: .
CDR3 protein: CASSFQHNTGELFF
CDR3 DNA: TGTGCCAGCAGTTTCCAGCATAACACCGGGGAGCTGTTTTTT

V gene: TRBV7-2
clone size: few
J gene: TRBJ1-5
D gene: .
CDR3 protein: CASSLQPGSQPQHF
CDR3 DNA: TGTGCCAGCAGCTTACAACCGGGGAGTCAGCCCCAGCATTTT

V gene: TRBV5-1
clone size: few
J gene: TRBJ2-1
D gene: TRBD2
CDR3 protein: CASSPGTSGHNEQFF
CDR3 DNA: TGCGCCAGCAGCCCCGGGACTAGCGGCCACAATGAGCAGTTCTTC

V gene: TRBV14
clone size: .
J gene: TRBJ1-1
D gene: .
CDR3 protein: CASSQSRRGTEAFF
CDR3 DNA: TGTGCCAGCAGCCAATCCCGGAGGGGCACTGAAGCTTTCTTT

V gene: TRBV12-5
clone size: few
J gene: TRBJ2-7
D gene: .
CDR3 protein: CASGSPGPLDEQYF
CDR3 DNA: TGTGCTAGTGGCTCTCCGGGGCCCCTCGACGAGCAGTACTTC

V gene: TRBV2
clone size: .
J gene: TRBJ2-1
D gene: TRBD2
CDR3 protein: CASSALAGEDEQFF
CDR3 DNA: TGTGCCAGCAGTGCGCTAGCGGGAGAGGATGAGCAGTTCTTC

V gene: TRBV28
clone size: few
J gene: TRBJ2-2
D gene: TRBD2
CDR3 protein: CASTSIGLAGNTGELFF
CDR3 DNA: TGTGCCAGCACCTCAATCGGACTAGCGGGGAACACCGGGGAGCTGTTTTTT

V gene: TRBV27
clone size: .
J gene: TRBJ2-3
D gene: TRBD2
CDR3 protein: CASSPRLAGGLDTQYF
CDR3 DNA: TGTGCCAGCAGTCCCAGACTAGCGGGAGGACTAGATACGCAGTATTTT

V gene: TRBV5-1
clone size: .
J gene: TRBJ2-5
D gene: .
CDR3 protein: CASSQGSSGQETQYF
CDR3 DNA: TGCGCCAGCAGCCAGGGATCGAGCGGCCAAGAGACCCAGTACTTC

V gene: TRBV11-2
clone size: few
J gene: TRBJ1-2
D gene: .
CDR3 protein: CASSFRRDGYTF
CDR3 DNA: TGTGCCAGCAGCTTTCGTAGAGATGGCTACACCTTC

V gene: TRBV30
clone size: .
J gene: TRBJ2-3
D gene: .
CDR3 protein: CAWLLADTQYF
CDR3 DNA: TGTGCCTGGCTACTAGCAGATACGCAGTATTTT

V gene: TRBV5-1
clone size: few
J gene: TRBJ2-1
D gene: .
CDR3 protein: CASSLAPGSSYNEQFF
CDR3 DNA: TGCGCCAGCAGCTTGGCCCCAGGAAGCTCCTACAATGAGCAGTTCTTC

V gene: TRBV4-3
clone size: few
J gene: TRBJ2-7
D gene: .
CDR3 protein: CASSQDVADSSYEQYF
CDR3 DNA: TGCGCCAGCAGCCAAGATGTAGCGGATAGCTCCTACGAGCAGTACTTC

V gene: TRBV28
clone size: .
J gene: TRBJ2-1
D gene: TRBD1
CDR3 protein: CASTSLDRDYNEQFF
CDR3 DNA: TGTGCCAGCACCTCCTTGGACAGGGACTACAATGAGCAGTTCTTC

V gene: TRBV10-3
clone size: .
J gene: TRBJ2-7
D gene: .
CDR3 protein: CAISPKAAEQYF
CDR3 DNA: TGTGCCATCAGCCCGAAGGCGGCCGAGCAGTACTTC

V gene: TRBV5-6
clone size: .
J gene: TRBJ2-1
D gene: TRBD2
CDR3 protein: CASTRTRSDEQFF
CDR3 DNA: TGTGCCAGCACTCGGACTAGATCCGATGAGCAGTTCTTC

V gene: TRBV9
clone size: .
J gene: TRBJ2-5
D gene: .
CDR3 protein: CASSAPTDFQETQYF
CDR3 DNA: TGTGCCAGCAGCGCCCCGACAGATTTCCAAGAGACCCAGTACTTC

V gene: TRBV29-1
clone size: few
J gene: TRBJ1-4
D gene: TRBD1
CDR3 protein: CSAGGQDRKEKLFF
CDR3 DNA: TGCAGCGCCGGGGGACAGGATCGGAAGGAGAAACTGTTTTTT

V gene: TRBV27
clone size: .
J gene: TRBJ2-7
D gene: .
CDR3 protein: CASRDTGWGSYEQYF
CDR3 DNA: TGTGCCAGCAGAGATACAGGTTGGGGTTCCTACGAGCAGTACTTC

V gene: TRBV25-1
clone size: .
J gene: TRBJ2-5
D gene: TRBD2
CDR3 protein: CASSESGSPRETQYF
CDR3 DNA: TGTGCCAGCAGTGAAAGCGGGAGTCCAAGGGAGACCCAGTACTTC

V gene: TRBV30
clone size: .
J gene: TRBJ1-2
D gene: .
CDR3 protein: CASRNYGYTF
CDR3 DNA: TGTGCCTCGAGAAACTATGGCTACACCTTC

V gene: TRBV28
clone size: .
J gene: TRBJ1-1
D gene: .
CDR3 protein: CASSLRKNTEAFF
CDR3 DNA: TGTGCCAGCAGTTTACGAAAGAACACTGAAGCTTTCTTT

V gene: TRBV6-1
clone size: .
J gene: TRBJ2-1
D gene: TRBD1
CDR3 protein: CALGDDRVRNEQFF
CDR3 DNA: TGTGCCCTAGGGGATGACAGGGTGAGAAATGAGCAGTTCTTC

V gene: TRBV5-4
clone size: many
J gene: TRBJ2-3
D gene: TRBD2
CDR3 protein: CASSRGLAGSTDTQYF
CDR3 DNA: TGTGCCAGCAGCCGGGGACTAGCGGGGAGCACAGATACGCAGTATTTT

V gene: TRBV4-2
clone size: .
J gene: TRBJ1-4
D gene: .
CDR3 protein: CASSQDTAGQGEKLFF
CDR3 DNA: TGTGCCAGCAGCCAAGATACCGCAGGGCAGGGAGAAAAACTGTTTTTT

V gene: TRBV7-2
clone size: .
J gene: TRBJ2-1
D gene: TRBD1
CDR3 protein: CASSPHRGYNEQFF
CDR3 DNA: TGTGCCAGCAGCCCCCACAGGGGCTACAATGAGCAGTTCTTC

V gene: TRBV5-1
clone size: few
J gene: TRBJ2-5
D gene: .
CDR3 protein: CASSLDRLQETQYF
CDR3 DNA: TGCGCCAGCAGCTTGGACAGGCTCCAAGAGACCCAGTACTTC

V gene: TRBV7-9
clone size: .
J gene: TRBJ2-7
D gene: .
CDR3 protein: CASSPLFRAYEQYF
CDR3 DNA: TGTGCCAGCAGCCCACTCTTCAGAGCCTACGAGCAGTACTTC